The 29 T cell receptor beta chains reported below all come from one sample, sequenced in a study of cytomegalovirus exposure and HLA in healthy donors. The PCR employed 60 Vbeta primers together with 13 Jbeta primers. Using immunoSEQ multiplex PCR, the repertoire was profiled, and TCRdb retains in-frame clones only, with some absent. The table lists around 300,000 clones, about 66% of them singletons. Source material: PBMCs. The receptors stem from a female donor in good health and CMV-seronegative.

The rearrangement uses TRBV5-1 and TRBJ2-7; D may be TRBD2 (6 bases). CDR3 length equals 14 residues. Per the germline V gene, CDR1 is SGHRS and CDR2 is YFSETQ. Between the trimmed V and J ends, which lost 3 bases and 3 bases, there was a span of 13 bases. This chain's CDR3 is CASSSGPGGYEQYF. CDR3 DNA sequence: TGCGCCAGCAGCTCCGGGCCCGGGGGCTACGAGCAGTACTTC.

This chain links TRBV7-2 with TRBJ2-2; D is possibly TRBD2 (6 bases). Between the trimmed V and J ends, which lost 5 bases and 4 bases, there was a span of 14 bases. CDR1 is SGHTA, CDR2 FQGNSA, per germline. CDR3 size: 15 residues. For the CDR3, the DNA is TGTGCCAGCAGCCGAAATACGGGAGCCACCGGGGAGCTGTTTTTT. This gives the protein CASSRNTGATGELFF.

The chain employs TRBV7-9 and TRBJ2-2, with D maybe TRBD2 (6 bases). This CDR3 contains 16 residues. V dropped 7 bases and J dropped 1 base, with 16 bases sitting between them. Germline V gives CDR1 SEHNR, CDR2 FQNEAQ (reference sequence). CDR3 coding DNA: TGTGCCAGCACCCCCCCCGCGGGGTTGAACACCGGGGAGCTGTTTTTT. Amino acid sequence: CASTPPAGLNTGELFF.

There are a few counts of this clone. This chain links TRBV28 with TRBJ1-1; the D gene is possibly TRBD1 (6 bases). The CDR3 covers 13 residues. Germline-derived CDR1 and CDR2 are MDHEN and SYDVKM. V was cut by 5 bases and J by 6 bases, with 13 bases left in between. CDR3 amino acids: CASSEQGMPEAFF. The CDR3 DNA reads as TGTGCCAGCAGTGAACAGGGTATGCCTGAAGCTTTCTTT.

The chain links TRBV7-6 to TRBJ2-3, with D uncertain. The V and J ends lost 5 bases and 2 bases respectively, with 14 bases between them. The CDR3 is 15 amino acids. CDR1 and CDR2 (germline): SGHVS, FNYEAQ. The CDR3 DNA reads TGTGCCAGCAGCCACTCACGTAAAAACACAGATACGCAGTATTTT. As protein: CASSHSRKNTDTQYF.

V is TRBV19 and J is TRBJ1-2; D remains ambiguous. V was trimmed by 7 bases and J by 1 base, leaving 22 bases between them. There are 17 residues in the CDR3. Germline assignment: CDR1 LNHDA and CDR2 SQIVND (reference sequence). The CDR3, as DNA: TGTGCCAGTAAAGTACCGGGGAGGTTCCCCGTTAACTATGGCTACACCTTC. Translation: CASKVPGRFPVNYGYTF. Combining the CDR3 with reference TRBV19 and TRBJ1-2 gives the whole variable domain DGGITQSPKYLFRKEGQNVTLSCEQNLNHDAMYWYRQDPGQGLRLIYYSQIVNDFQKGDIAEGYSVSREKKESFPLTVTSAQKNPTAFYLCASKVPGRFPVNYGYTFGSGTRLTVV.

The chain links TRBV11-2 to TRBJ2-5, with TRBD2 matching over 7 bases. The CDR3 spans 17 residues. CDR1 is SGHAT, CDR2 FQNNGV, per germline. Germline trimming cut 5 bases from V and 5 bases from J; bases unmatched to any gene: 17. CDR3 bases: TGTGCCAGCAGCCCTGGGGTAGCGGGTACCGCCCAGGAGACCCAGTACTTC. It is translated as CASSPGVAGTAQETQYF. The whole variable domain, remainder taken from reference TRBV11-2 and TRBJ2-5, is EAGVAQSPRYKIIEKRQSVAFWCNPISGHATLYWYQQILGQGPKLLIQFQNNGVVDDSQLPKDRFSAERLKGVDSTLKIQPAKLEDSAVYLCASSPGVAGTAQETQYFGPGTRLLVL.

The chain combines TRBV2 with TRBJ2-7, with 8 bases matching TRBD2. With V trimmed by 6 bases and J by 2 bases, 6 bases remained unmatched. This CDR3 has 14 amino acids. Germline assignment: CDR1 SNHLY and CDR2 FYNNEI. This CDR3 reads CASRADSGTYEQYF. DNA of the CDR3: TGTGCCAGCAGAGCTGATAGCGGGACCTACGAGCAGTACTTC.

V is TRBV21-1 and J is TRBJ1-5; TRBD1 is the table's D call, not checked against the DNA. TRBV21-1 is given as a pseudogene. The CDR3 totals 14 residues. CDR3 nucleotides: TGTGCCAGCAGTCTAGAACAGGGGAATCAGCCCCAGCATTTT. Amino acid sequence: CASSLEQGNQPQHF.

J is TRBJ1-1 and V is TRBV10-3; 10 nucleotides agree with TRBD1. The CDR3 consists of 14 residues. The ends lost 6 bases at V and 4 bases at J; junction bases unmatched: 5. Germline V gene sequence: CDR1 ENHRY, CDR2 SYGVKD. Written as DNA, the CDR3 is TGTGCCATCAGGGGGGGACAGGGGACCACTGAAGCTTTCTTT. This codes for CAIRGGQGTTEAFF.

This clone was found a few times. The chain recombines TRBV6-1 with TRBJ2-1; D unclear. CDR1 and CDR2 from the germline V gene are MNHNS and SASEGT. The CDR3 is 11 amino acids. Trimming removed 9 bases at V and 4 bases at J, with 7 bases between. This chain's CDR3 is CASGSYNEQFF. CDR3 in DNA: TGTGCCAGTGGCAGTTACAATGAGCAGTTCTTC.

The table lists this clone with a count of one. Relative to the germline gene, one junction end is altered; a read error may explain this. This rearrangement joins TRBV7-9 to TRBJ2-2; TRBD2 matches 13 bases. Germline assignment: CDR1 SEHNR and CDR2 FQNEAQ (reference sequence). The CDR3 is 17 residues long. The CDR3 coding sequence is TGTTCCAGCAGCGAACTAGCGGGAGGGCCTTTTACCGGGGAGCTGTTTTTT. This encodes CSSSELAGGPFTGELFF.

The rearrangement joins TRBV7-7 to TRBJ2-1; 7 bases are shared with TRBD1. The germline V gene encodes CDR1 SSHAT and CDR2 FNYEAQ (reference sequence). The CDR3 runs to 13 residues. V trimming: 1 base; J trimming: 10 bases; junction bases outside the gene matches: 4. The CDR3 region is CASSLDRGVEQFF. The CDR3 nucleotides are TGTGCCAGCAGCTTAGACAGGGGAGTAGAGCAGTTCTTC.

As for this clone: Its ends do not fully match the called genes, so a read error is possible. The chain joins TRBV7-9 to TRBJ2-7; 10 bases match TRBD2. The CDR3 is 14 residues long. CDR1 SEHNR and CDR2 FQNEAQ come from the germline V gene (reference sequence). The CDR3 sequence: CSSSPKLAGYEQYF. The CDR3 nucleotides are TGTTCCAGCAGCCCCAAACTAGCGGGATACGAGCAGTACTTC.

The chain uses TRBV7-2 and TRBJ2-1, with D maybe TRBD2 (6 bases). Per germline, CDR1 SGHTA and CDR2 FQGNSA. This CDR3 is 16 amino acids long. Trimming shortened V by 5 bases and J by 7 bases, and 21 bases separated the two germline ends. For the CDR3, the DNA is TGTGCCAGCAGCCCTCCCGGACTACCCGTGAAGAATGAGCAGTTCTTC. It yields the protein CASSPPGLPVKNEQFF.

This clone has a handful of counts. In DNA, the CDR3 is TGTGCCAGCAGTGAATTGGAGGCGGGTGAGCAGTTCTTC. Protein: CASSELEAGEQFF. V is TRBV2 and J is TRBJ2-1, with D possibly being TRBD2 (5 bases). This CDR3 contains 13 residues. Per germline, CDR1 SNHLY and CDR2 FYNNEI. The V end was cut by 2 bases, the J end by 9 bases, with 11 bases between.

This chain links TRBV9 with TRBJ2-1, with 8 bases matching TRBD2. The CDR3 length is 17 residues. Trimming removed 4 bases from V and 2 bases from J; junction bases left unmatched: 11. Germline-derived CDR1 and CDR2 are SGDLS and YYNGEE. The CDR3 spells CASSPKGSGTTYNEQFF. DNA of the CDR3: TGTGCCAGCAGCCCCAAAGGTAGCGGGACCACCTACAATGAGCAGTTCTTC.

The chain employs TRBV6-1 and TRBJ2-1; 10 nucleotides line up with TRBD2. Germline loops: CDR1 MNHNS, CDR2 SASEGT. Trimming removed 7 bases from V and 7 bases from J; junction bases left unmatched: 10. The CDR3 loop spans 15 amino acids. CDR3 in amino acids: CASTLGASGSNEQFF. Here the CDR3 DNA reads TGTGCCAGCACCTTGGGGGCTAGCGGGAGTAATGAGCAGTTCTTC.

The gene calls are TRBV5-4 and TRBJ2-7; 8 positions agree with TRBD1. Per germline, CDR1 SGHNT and CDR2 YYREEE (reference sequence). This CDR3 has 16 amino acids. V lost 4 bases, J lost 6 bases, and 15 bases stayed unmatched. CDR3 sequence (DNA): TGTGCCAGCAGCGCGACCGGGACAGGCTTCGGAGCCGAGCAGTACTTC. This translates into CASSATGTGFGAEQYF.

As DNA, the CDR3 is TGTGCCAGCAGTGTGTCCGCCGAGACAGGCAACTCCTACGAGCAGTACTTC. Translation gives CASSVSAETGNSYEQYF. The V call is TRBV6-1, the J call TRBJ2-7, with D possibly matching TRBD1 (6 bases). The germline V gene has CDR1 MNHNS and CDR2 SASEGT. The V end was cut by 4 bases, the J end by 0 bases, with 19 bases between. This CDR3 is built from 17 residues.

This rearrangement joins TRBV5-4 to TRBJ2-1; 7 nucleotides match TRBD2. V trimming: 4 bases; J trimming: 5 bases; junction bases outside the gene matches: 9. Looked up from germline, CDR1 is SGHNT and CDR2 is YYREEE (reference sequence). The CDR3 runs to 15 residues. The CDR3 sequence is CASSGEGSVHNEQFF. The CDR3 DNA is TGTGCCAGCAGCGGGGAGGGGAGCGTCCACAATGAGCAGTTCTTC.

V usage is TRBV19 and J usage is TRBJ2-3; weak D call: TRBD2 (5 bases). Germline V gene data show CDR1 as LNHDA and CDR2 as SQIVND (reference sequence). V was clipped by 7 bases and J by 4 bases, with 15 bases between them. The CDR3 contains 14 residues. The CDR3 is CASMGADNSDTQYF. The CDR3, as DNA: TGTGCCAGTATGGGAGCGGATAATTCAGATACGCAGTATTTT.

In this sample, this clone turned up once. V usage is TRBV4-1 and J usage is TRBJ2-5, with D perhaps matching TRBD2 (6 bases). The J call may be mistaken, given a closer DNA end match to TRBJ2-7. CDR1 is MGHRA and CDR2 is YSYEKL in the germline V gene. CDR3 length: 15 amino acids. The CDR3 sequence: CASSLTGTSSYEQYF. DNA for the CDR3: TGCGCCAGCAGCTTAACCGGGACTTCCTCCTACGAGCAGTACTTC.

The CDR3 is CASSKAGITDTQYF. CDR3 nucleotides: TGTGCCAGCAGTAAAGCGGGTATCACAGATACGCAGTATTTT. The chain combines TRBV28 with TRBJ2-3; D is perhaps TRBD2 (6 bases). The germline V gene encodes CDR1 MDHEN and CDR2 SYDVKM. The V end was cut by 5 bases, the J end by 2 bases, with 11 bases between. The CDR3 consists of 14 residues. Looking up the rest from reference TRBV28 and TRBJ2-3 gives the full variable domain: DVKVTQSSRYLVKRTGEKVFLECVQDMDHENMFWYRQDPGLGLRLIYFSYDVKMKEKGDIPEGYSVSREKKERFSLILESASTNQTSMYLCASSKAGITDTQYFGPGTRLTVL.

The rearrangement links TRBV5-1 to TRBJ1-5; 9 nucleotides match TRBD1. Germline V lookup: CDR1 SGHRS, CDR2 YFSETQ. V trimming: 3 bases; J trimming: 3 bases; junction bases outside the gene matches: 10. The CDR3 has 17 amino acids. CDR3 loop: CASSSEPQGANNQPQHF. CDR3 bases: TGCGCCAGCAGCTCCGAGCCACAGGGGGCTAACAATCAGCCCCAGCATTTT.

The V and J genes are TRBV27 and TRBJ2-7; a possible D gene is TRBD2 (5 bases). The CDR3 length is 12 residues. Trimming removed 2 bases at V and 4 bases at J, with 6 bases between. The V gene's germline CDR1 is MNHEY and CDR2 SMNVEV (reference sequence). The CDR3 DNA reads TGTGCCAGCAGTTTAGGCGGGTACGAGCAGTACTTC. It specifies CASSLGGYEQYF.

The CDR3, as DNA: TGTGCCAGCAGCTCTCCTGGGGCTTACAATGAGCAGTTCTTC. Amino acids: CASSSPGAYNEQFF. The chain links TRBV11-3 to TRBJ2-1, with D tentatively TRBD1 (5 bases). The germline gives CDR1 SGHNT, CDR2 YENEEA. This CDR3 is built from 14 residues. The ends were cut back, 4 bases at V and 4 bases at J, with 11 bases in the middle. Variable domain in full (rest from reference TRBV11-3 and TRBJ2-1): EAGVVQSPRYKIIEKKQPVAFWCNPISGHNTLYWYLQNLGQGPELLIRYENEEAVDDSQLPKDRFSAERLKGVDSTLKIQPAELGDSAVYLCASSSPGAYNEQFFGPGTRLTVL.

V is TRBV2 and J is TRBJ2-1; 7 bases align to TRBD2. The CDR3 length is 15 residues. V lost 3 bases, J lost 5 bases, and 7 bases stayed unmatched. Germline V gene sequence: CDR1 SNHLY, CDR2 FYNNEI. CDR3 loop: CASSERENGHNEQFF. The CDR3 DNA is TGTGCCAGCAGTGAGCGGGAGAACGGCCACAATGAGCAGTTCTTC.

V is TRBV15 and J is TRBJ2-7; no clear D. Germline V CDR1 and CDR2: LNHNV, YYDKDF (reference sequence). The germline V and J ends were trimmed by 0 bases and 3 bases, with 6 bases remaining between them. This CDR3 region has 13 residues. CDR3 bases: TGTGCCACCAGCAGAGATCGGGTCTACGAGCAGTACTTC. Translated, it gives CATSRDRVYEQYF.